The entry that follows covers one T cell receptor (beta chain) sequence. The entry originates in a study of CD8 T cells in Susac syndrome. Between the trimmed V and J ends, which lost 1 base and 1 base, there was a span of 11 bases. The CDR3 contains 15 residues. CDR1 and CDR2 from the germline V gene are PRHDT and FYEKMQ (reference sequence). RNA was extracted with the RNeasy kit, and a quantity of roughly 0.5 to 1 ug was reverse transcribed using random hexamers. TCRdb recomputed calls from the immunoSEQ multiplex PCR reads with MiXCR, one row per CDR3 protein. The sample lists 100,000 to 150,000 distinct CDR3 sequences, roughly 94% occurring once.

The clonotype was recovered from a human donor with Susac syndrome. The gene calls are TRBV13 and TRBJ2-7, with D perhaps matching TRBD1 (5 bases). Sequenced sample: CD8+ T cells from PBMCs. The CDR3 is CASSLARVASYEQYF. The CDR3 DNA sequence: TGTGCCAGCAGCTTAGCCAGGGTTGCGTCCTACGAGCAGTACTTC.